Included here is one TCR beta chain sequence, with context. The antigen is undetermined. Other DNA sequences within the sample encode an identical CDR3. The sample is drawn from a study of shared clonotypes between healthy human individuals. The protocol was immunoSEQ multiplex PCR, while the TCRdb copy is restricted to in-frame clones and leaves out a portion. This sample carries over a million clones, roughly 96% of them seen once, and the ten largest clones take 0.95% to 1.5%. Study-level results: It was anticipated that sequencing depth would influence how many clonotypes donors shared. In this cohort, only blood was sampled, and tissue repertoires likely differ.

This sequence originates from a man aged 30 to 45 in good health. The sequencing input was naive CD4+ T cells sorted from blood. Subset reported: CD45RA+ positively selected.

The CDR3 nucleotides are TGTGCCAGCTCACCGGGTTCAGGCTACGAGCAGTACTTC. Amino acids: CASSPGSGYEQYF. The rearrangement uses TRBV18 and TRBJ2-7; D is uncertain. V was shortened by 3 bases and J by 3 bases, with 9 bases between the two germline ends. The CDR3 is 13 amino acids. The germline V gene has CDR1 KGHSH and CDR2 LQKENI.